This T cell receptor (beta chain) was sequenced for a study of blood T cell repertoires in COVID-19. Study-level information: The United States, Italy and Spain provided the acute and convalescent COVID-19 samples. Sources were T cells, B-cell-depleted T cells, or PBMCs; the material itself was cDNA or gDNA.

Per the germline V gene, CDR1 is MNHEY and CDR2 is SVGEGT. The CDR3 covers 15 residues. V dropped 0 bases and J dropped 6 bases, with 9 bases sitting between them. Original processing notes: Scientists estimated how many nucleated cells there were by amplifying reference gene primers. TCRdb's table, derived via immunoSEQ multiplex PCR, lists solely in-frame clones and lacks some. The V and J calls and the clone size are those of that table, but D and trimming were determined from the DNA. The sample has around 53,000 clones, 90% seen once; the top ten hold 3% to 3.5%. Material for sequencing was peripheral blood. This clonotype was obtained from a human donor in a cohort sampled during active COVID-19. V and J are TRBV6-2 or TRBV6-3 and TRBJ1-6; D call uncertain. DNA for the CDR3: TGTGCCAGCAGTTACTCGAGAGGCCCTAATTCACCCCTCCACTTT. This gives the protein CASSYSRGPNSPLHF.